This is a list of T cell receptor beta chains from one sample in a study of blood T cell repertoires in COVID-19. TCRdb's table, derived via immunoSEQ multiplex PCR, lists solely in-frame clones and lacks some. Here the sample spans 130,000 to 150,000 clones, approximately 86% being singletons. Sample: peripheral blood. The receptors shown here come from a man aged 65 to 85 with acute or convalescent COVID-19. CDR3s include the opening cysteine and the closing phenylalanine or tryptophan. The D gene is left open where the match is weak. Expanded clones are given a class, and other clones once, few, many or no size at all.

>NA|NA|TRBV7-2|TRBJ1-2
CASSLATGGMGYGYTF
TGTGCCAGCAGCTTAGCCACAGGTGGCATGGGCTATGGCTACACCTTC
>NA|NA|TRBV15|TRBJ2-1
CATSRDPAGGPYNEQFF
TGTGCCACCAGCAGAGATCCTGCCGGGGGGCCGTACAATGAGCAGTTCTTC
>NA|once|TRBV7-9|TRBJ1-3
CASSLVSGNTIYF
TGTGCCAGCAGCTTAGTGTCGGGAAACACCATATATTTT
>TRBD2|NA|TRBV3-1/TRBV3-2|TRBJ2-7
CASSQGAGLAGAQSEQYF
TGTGCCAGCAGCCAAGGTGCGGGACTAGCGGGGGCTCAAAGCGAGCAGTACTTC
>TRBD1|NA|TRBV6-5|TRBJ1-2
CASMTTGRTSTF
TGTGCCAGCATGACGACAGGGCGAACTAGCACCTTC
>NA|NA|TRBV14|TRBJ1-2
CASSQQARDGYTF
TGTGCCAGCAGCCAACAGGCCCGAGATGGCTACACCTTC
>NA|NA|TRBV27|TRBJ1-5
CASSPGGGQPQHF
TGTGCCAGCAGCCCCGGGGGGGGTCAGCCCCAGCATTTT
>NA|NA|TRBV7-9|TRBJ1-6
CASSLAQDSDYNSPLHF
TGTGCCAGCAGCTTAGCTCAGGACTCAGACTATAATTCACCCCTCCACTTT
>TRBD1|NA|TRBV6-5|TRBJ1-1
CASSKGARFTEAFF
TGTGCCAGCAGTAAGGGGGCGCGATTCACTGAAGCTTTCTTT
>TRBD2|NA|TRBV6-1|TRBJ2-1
CASRPTSDEQFF
TGTGCCAGCAGACCCACTAGCGATGAGCAGTTCTTC
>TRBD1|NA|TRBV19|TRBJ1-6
CASRRSTGGGSPLHF
TGTGCCAGTCGGCGTTCGACAGGGGGGGGATCACCCCTCCACTTT
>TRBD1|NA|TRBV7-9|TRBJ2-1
CASILLQGASYNEQFF
TGTGCCAGCATCCTCCTACAGGGGGCTTCCTACAATGAGCAGTTCTTC
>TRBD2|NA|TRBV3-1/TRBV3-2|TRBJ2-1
CASSLGTSGYNEQFF
TGTGCCAGCAGCCTCGGGACTAGCGGATACAATGAGCAGTTCTTC
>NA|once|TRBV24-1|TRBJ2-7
CATSDWDTTTYEQYF
TGTGCCACCAGTGATTGGGACACGACGACCTACGAGCAGTACTTC
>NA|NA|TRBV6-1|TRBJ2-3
CASSETGLYIADTQYF
TGTGCCAGCAGTGAGACAGGTCTTTACATCGCAGATACGCAGTATTTT
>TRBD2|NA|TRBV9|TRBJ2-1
CASSVRDGRAGPSYYNEQFF
TGTGCCAGCAGCGTACGAGACGGGAGGGCCGGTCCCTCCTACTACAATGAGCAGTTCTTC
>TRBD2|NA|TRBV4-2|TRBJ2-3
CASSQGNSGGPDTQYF
TGTGCCAGCAGCCAAGGGAACAGCGGGGGACCAGATACGCAGTATTTT
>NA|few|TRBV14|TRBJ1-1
CASSQDFRSAEAFF
TGTGCCAGCAGCCAAGACTTTAGAAGCGCTGAAGCTTTCTTT
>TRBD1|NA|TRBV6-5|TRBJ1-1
CAIFRDRALHGEAFF
TGTGCCATCTTCCGGGACAGGGCTCTTCATGGTGAAGCTTTCTTT
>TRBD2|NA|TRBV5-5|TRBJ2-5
CASSPTGGETQYF
TGTGCCAGCAGCCCGACGGGGGGGGAGACCCAGTACTTC
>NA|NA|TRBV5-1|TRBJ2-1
CASIPGEGGSYNEQFF
TGCGCCAGCATTCCGGGAGAAGGCGGCTCCTACAATGAGCAGTTCTTC
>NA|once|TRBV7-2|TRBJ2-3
CASSSGLSTDTQYF
TGTGCCAGCAGCTCGGGACTTAGCACAGATACGCAGTATTTT
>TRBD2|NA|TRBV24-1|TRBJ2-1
CATSAGAGLAVYNEQFF
TGTGCCACCAGTGCCGGTGCAGGACTAGCGGTATACAATGAGCAGTTCTTC
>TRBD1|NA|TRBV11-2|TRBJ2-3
CASSRRTGRGTQYF
TGTGCCAGCAGCCGCCGGACAGGGCGGGGTACGCAGTATTTT
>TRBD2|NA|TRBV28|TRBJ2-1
CASSPSGLAAYNEQFF
TGTGCCAGCAGTCCGTCGGGACTAGCGGCCTACAATGAGCAGTTCTTC
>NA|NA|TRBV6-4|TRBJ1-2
CASSDSTDSRRGYTF
TGTGCCAGCAGTGACTCTACGGACAGCCGCCGTGGCTACACCTTC
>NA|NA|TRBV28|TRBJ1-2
CASSLYRDYGYTF
TGTGCCAGCAGTTTATACAGGGACTATGGCTACACCTTC
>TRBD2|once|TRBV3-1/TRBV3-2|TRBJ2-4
CASSQDGGSGGDIQYF
TGTGCCAGCAGCCAAGACGGAGGTAGCGGGGGGGACATTCAGTACTTC
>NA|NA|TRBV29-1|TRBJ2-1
CSVGADNEQFF
TGCAGCGTTGGGGCAGACAATGAGCAGTTCTTC